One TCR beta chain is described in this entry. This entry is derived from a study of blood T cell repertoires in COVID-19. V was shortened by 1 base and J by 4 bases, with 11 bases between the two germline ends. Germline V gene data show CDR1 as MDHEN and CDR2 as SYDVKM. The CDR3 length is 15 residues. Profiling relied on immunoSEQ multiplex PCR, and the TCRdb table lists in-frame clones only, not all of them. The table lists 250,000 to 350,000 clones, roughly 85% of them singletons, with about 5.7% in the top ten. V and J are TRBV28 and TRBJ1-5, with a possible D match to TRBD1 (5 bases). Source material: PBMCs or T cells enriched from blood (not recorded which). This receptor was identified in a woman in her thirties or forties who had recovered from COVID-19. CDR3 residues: CASSLLGGSNQPQHF. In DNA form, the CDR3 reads TGTGCCAGCAGTTTATTGGGGGGTTCTAATCAGCCCCAGCATTTT.